A single sample gave rise to the 10 T cell receptor beta chains below, sequenced in a study of shared clonotypes between healthy human individuals. CD45RO-negative CD8 cells positively selected for CCR7 made up the naive population, which excluded terminally differentiated effector memory CD45RA+ cells. Method: immunoSEQ multiplex PCR; TCRdb's copy keeps in-frame clones and lacks some. The sample comprises more than 500,000 clones, 90% to 95% of which are singletons, and approximately 0.11% rests with the top ten. Specimen: naive CD8+ T cells sorted from blood. These receptors were obtained from a woman aged 25 to 39 in good health.

V is TRBV19 and J is TRBJ2-1; tentative D call: TRBD2 (5 bases). CDR1 is LNHDA, CDR2 SQIVND, per germline (reference sequence). The V and J ends lost 3 bases and 4 bases respectively, with 10 bases between them. This CDR3 spans 14 amino acids. The CDR3 sequence is CASSMSWEYNEQFF. CDR3 sequence (DNA): TGTGCCAGTAGTATGAGTTGGGAGTACAATGAGCAGTTCTTC.

The chain is built from TRBV9 and TRBJ1-2; 7 positions match TRBD1. V shed 3 bases, J shed 12 bases, and the junction held 5 bases outside the gene matches. The CDR3 runs 11 residues. Germline CDR1 SGDLS, CDR2 YYNGEE. The CDR3 here is CASSATGVDTF. CDR3 coding DNA: TGTGCCAGCAGCGCAACAGGGGTGGACACCTTC.

The V gene is TRBV5-4, the J gene TRBJ2-5; the match to TRBD2 covers 8 bases. The V gene end was trimmed by 2 bases and the J gene end by 5 bases; junction bases not matched to a gene: 8. This CDR3 contains 15 residues. Germline V gene sequence: CDR1 SGHNT, CDR2 YYREEE (reference sequence). CDR3 residues: CASSLSGSFVETQYF. The CDR3 region has the DNA TGTGCCAGCAGCTTAAGCGGGAGTTTTGTGGAGACCCAGTACTTC.

This clone has only one observation. The chain joins TRBV7-2 to TRBJ2-7; D is unclear. The CDR3 extends over 14 amino acids. Trimming took 1 base from V and 4 from J, leaving 11 bases between them. Germline-derived CDR1 and CDR2 are SGHTA and FQGNSA. The CDR3 nucleotides are TGTGCCAGCAGCTTAGGGGTTCGACCTTACGAGCAGTACTTC. Protein sequence: CASSLGVRPYEQYF.

This clone has only one observation. The rearrangement joins TRBV10-3 to TRBJ1-1; a weak D match, TRBD1 (5 bases). Germline CDR1 and CDR2: ENHRY and SYGVKD. V shed 1 base and J shed 4 bases, with 13 bases lying between them. CDR3 length: 15 residues. CDR3 sequence reads: CAISEFEGLGTEAFF. For the CDR3, the DNA is TGTGCCATCAGTGAGTTCGAGGGGTTGGGCACTGAAGCTTTCTTT.

The table lists this clone with a count of one. This chain's CDR3 is CASSLGRGTGPTYEQYF. The CDR3 nucleotides read TGTGCCAGCAGTTTAGGTCGGGGCACAGGGCCCACCTACGAGCAGTACTTC. The chain employs TRBV28 and TRBJ2-5; TRBD1 is a possible D gene (6 bases). The J call may be incorrect, as the DNA end agrees better with TRBJ2-7. The length of the CDR3 is 17 residues. Germline assignment: CDR1 MDHEN and CDR2 SYDVKM.

In this sample, this clone turned up once. This chain links TRBV2 with TRBJ2-7; tentatively, D is TRBD2 (6 bases). The V end was cut by 7 bases, the J end by 4 bases, with 17 bases between. The CDR3 covers 14 residues. Germline V gene sequence: CDR1 SNHLY, CDR2 FYNNEI. The CDR3 region has the DNA TGTGCCAGCAAAGATCCTACGGGGGAGTACGAGCAGTACTTC. It yields the protein CASKDPTGEYEQYF.

The rearrangement uses TRBV27 and TRBJ2-5; the match to TRBD1 covers 9 bases. V lost 5 bases, J lost 5 bases, and 6 bases stayed unmatched. The CDR3 spans 14 residues. Germline V gene data show CDR1 as MNHEY and CDR2 as SMNVEV (reference sequence). DNA of the CDR3: TGTGCCAGCAGTCCGACAGGGGGGTTTGAGACCCAGTACTTC. The encoded protein is CASSPTGGFETQYF.

This clone was detected only once. This rearrangement joins TRBV4-2 to TRBJ2-2; D gene unclear. Trimming removed 0 bases from V and 6 bases from J, with 11 bases in between. CDR1 and CDR2 from the germline V gene are LGHNA and YNFKEQ. The CDR3 length is 15 residues. CDR3 nucleotide sequence: TGTGCCAGCAGCCAAGACTGGGGTTTGGCCGGGGAGCTGTTTTTT. It translates to CASSQDWGLAGELFF.

Only one count was recorded for this clone. V is TRBV19 and J is TRBJ1-5; D possibly corresponds to TRBD1 (5 bases). This CDR3 is built from 15 residues. The ends were cut back, 4 bases at V and 1 base at J, with 11 bases in the middle. Germline V lookup: CDR1 LNHDA, CDR2 SQIVND (reference sequence). The CDR3 nucleotides read TGTGCCAGTAGTACGTCCGGGGGGAGCAATCAGCCCCAGCATTTT. Translating it yields CASSTSGGSNQPQHF.